This passage covers 7 T cell receptor beta chains from one sample sequenced in a study of T cells in Graves' hyperthyroidism and ophthalmopathy. The TCR beta CDR3 regions underwent amplification using RNA transcripts as the source. HTBI primers drove first-round RT-PCR of the TCR CDR3. TCRdb reanalysed the multiplex PCR reads using MiXCR and keeps one entry per CDR3 protein. The repertoire holds hundreds of thousands of distinct CDR3 sequences, with over 15% as singletons. The sequenced sample was blood. The receptors shown here come from a woman in her sixties with Graves' ophthalmopathy.

This clonotype was counted a few times. The V and J genes are TRBV10-3 and TRBJ2-1; D is perhaps TRBD2 (5 bases). CDR3 length equals 18 residues. V was trimmed by 3 bases and J by 4 bases, leaving 22 bases between them. Germline CDR1 reads ENHRY; CDR2 reads SYGVKD. This CDR3 is CAISDSRLGAPGYNEQFF. The CDR3 DNA sequence: TGTGCCATCAGTGACTCCCGGTTGGGAGCCCCGGGTTACAATGAGCAGTTCTTC.

The rearrangement uses TRBV6-1 and TRBJ1-6, with unresolved D. CDR1 MNHNS and CDR2 SASEGT come from the germline V gene. V was shortened by 6 bases and J by 11 bases, with 11 bases between the two germline ends. The CDR3 runs 12 residues. This chain's CDR3 is CASRPVGTPLHF. In DNA, the CDR3 is TGTGCCAGCAGACCCGTGGGGACACCCCTCCACTTT.

This clonotype was counted many times. The chain is built from TRBV10-3 and TRBJ2-1, with TRBD2 identical over 7 bases. After removal of 3 bases from V and 4 bases from J, the junction contained 9 bases not matched to a gene. This CDR3 spans 16 amino acids. Germline V gene lookup returns CDR1 ENHRY and CDR2 SYGVKD. CDR3 protein: CAISDPGLGYYNEQFF. Here the CDR3 DNA reads TGTGCCATCAGTGACCCCGGACTAGGATATTACAATGAGCAGTTCTTC.

This clonotype was observed many times. The chain couples TRBV20-1 to TRBJ1-3; D gene ambiguous. The CDR3 has 12 amino acids. V shed 5 bases and J shed 3 bases, with 8 bases lying between them. Germline V lookup: CDR1 DFQATT, CDR2 SNEGSKA (reference sequence). The CDR3 region has the DNA TGCAGTGCTTCCCAGGATGGAAACACCATATATTTT. This encodes CSASQDGNTIYF.

This clonotype was seen many times. The chain is built from TRBV6-2 or TRBV6-3 and TRBJ1-1, with D unclear. V was trimmed by 7 bases and J by 4 bases, leaving 13 bases between them. Germline V gives CDR1 MNHEY, CDR2 SVGEGT. The CDR3 has 13 residues. CDR3 sequence: CASKLGRITEAFF. CDR3 nucleotides: TGTGCCAGCAAGTTGGGCCGGATCACTGAAGCTTTCTTT.

In its sample, this clonotype was seen a few times. The V gene is TRBV7-9, the J gene TRBJ2-4; D not resolved. Trimming left V 3 bases short and J 1 base short, with 25 bases between. Per germline, CDR1 SEHNR and CDR2 FQNEAQ (reference sequence). This CDR3 region has 20 residues. Here the CDR3 reads CASSFVVGDLLSGAKNIQYF. The CDR3 nucleotides are TGTGCCAGCAGCTTTGTCGTTGGAGACCTCCTTTCCGGGGCCAAAAACATTCAGTACTTC.

This clonotype was seen at least ten times. V is TRBV27 and J is TRBJ1-6; TRBD1 matches 7 bases. Germline CDR1 is MNHEY and CDR2 is SMNVEV (reference sequence). There are 15 residues in the CDR3. V trimming: 4 bases; J trimming: 3 bases; junction bases outside the gene matches: 3. CDR3 loop: CASSSTGDYNSPLHF. CDR3 coding DNA: TGTGCCAGCAGTTCAACAGGGGACTATAATTCACCCCTCCACTTT.